The rows below give T cell receptor beta chains drawn from one sample of a study of a mutant IDH1 vaccine in newly diagnosed glioma. Their recognized antigens are unknown. TCRdb keeps only in-frame clones here, not all; method: immunoSEQ multiplex PCR. The data hold tens of thousands of clones, with approximately 84% observed a single time. Sequencing used PBMCs, obtained from a glioma patient whose treatment included an IDH1 peptide vaccine. The receptor set was obtained from a man younger than 45 with glioma. Both conserved end residues are part of each CDR3. Each record gives: V gene, D gene, clone size, J gene, CDR3 DNA, CDR3 protein. The D gene is left open where the match is weak. Where a row states a size, it is once, few, many or the class of an expanded clone; other rows omit it.

TRBV7-3	-	-	TRBJ2-5	TGTGCCAGCAGCTTAACTTATCAAGAGACCCAGTACTTC	CASSLTYQETQYF
TRBV15	-	once	TRBJ1-1	TGTGCCACCAGCAGAGCTTTTCGGCGACAGGAAGCTTTCTTT	CATSRAFRRQEAFF
TRBV5-5	-	-	TRBJ1-5	TGTGCCAGCAGCTTCGAGGGGTCCAGCAATCAGCCCCAGCATTTT	CASSFEGSSNQPQHF
TRBV27	TRBD1	-	TRBJ1-2	TGTGCCAGCTCCTTCGACAGGGGGGGTGGCTACACCTTC	CASSFDRGGGYTF
TRBV6-6	-	-	TRBJ1-5	TGTGCCAGCAGTTACGGGAACGATCAGCCCCAGCATTTT	CASSYGNDQPQHF
TRBV27	TRBD1	-	TRBJ2-7	TGTGCCAGCCGAACAGGGGTCAATCCCTACGAGCAGTACTTC	CASRTGVNPYEQYF
TRBV27	-	-	TRBJ2-2	TGTGCCAGCAGTTTACAACAGGGGAACACCGGGGAGCTGTTTTTT	CASSLQQGNTGELFF
TRBV5-4	-	-	TRBJ2-3	TGTGCCAGCAGCTTGGCGGGTTCAGATACGCAGTATTTT	CASSLAGSDTQYF
TRBV19	-	-	TRBJ1-6	TGTGCCAGTAGTTTAATCAGCTATAATTCACCCCTCCACTTT	CASSLISYNSPLHF
TRBV29-1	-	-	TRBJ2-1	TGCAGCGTTACTAGTTCGGGGAGTGAGCAGTTCTTC	CSVTSSGSEQFF
TRBV15	-	-	TRBJ1-2	TGTGCCACCAGCAGAGATACGATGAACTATGGCTACACCTTC	CATSRDTMNYGYTF
TRBV21-1	-	-	TRBJ1-2	TGTGCCAGCAGACCGACAGGGGATCCACTCTATGGCTACACCTTC	CASRPTGDPLYGYTF
TRBV10-3	-	-	TRBJ2-3	TGTGCCATCAGTGCCCCCGGACTACCGAGCACAGATACGCAGTATTTT	CAISAPGLPSTDTQYF
TRBV19	TRBD1	once	TRBJ1-2	TGTGCCAGCCAGGACAGGGCCGTGGGGTATGGCTACACCTTC	CASQDRAVGYGYTF
TRBV5-4	-	-	TRBJ2-7	TGTGCCAGCAGCTTGGGGCATGACTACGAGCAGTACTTC	CASSLGHDYEQYF
TRBV2	TRBD1	once	TRBJ1-5	TGTGCCAGCAGCAAAAACAGGGGAGAGAATCAGCCCCAGCATTTT	CASSKNRGENQPQHF
TRBV28	TRBD1	-	TRBJ1-2	TGTGCCAACAGGGGGCGGGACTATGGCTACACCTTC	CANRGRDYGYTF
TRBV4-2	TRBD1	once	TRBJ1-3	TGTGCCAGCAGCCCCGGGACAGGAAACTCTGGAAACACCATATATTTT	CASSPGTGNSGNTIYF
TRBV5-4	-	-	TRBJ2-1	TGTGCCAGCAGCTTGTACTTCCACAATGAGCAGTTCTTC	CASSLYFHNEQFF
TRBV9	TRBD1	once	TRBJ2-5	TGTGCCAGCAGCGTAGCTCGCCAGAATCCGGGACAGGGGGAGACCCAGTACTTC	CASSVARQNPGQGETQYF
TRBV6-5	TRBD1	-	TRBJ2-3	TGTGCCAGCAGTTACGGGGACAGTAGCACAGATACGCAGTATTTT	CASSYGDSSTDTQYF
TRBV15	-	-	TRBJ1-1	TGTGCCACCAGCCCCCGGACAAACACTGAAGCTTTCTTT	CATSPRTNTEAFF
TRBV7-2	-	-	TRBJ2-1	TGTGCCAGCAGCCCCGGGACCCGGGGCCATGAGCAGTTCTTC	CASSPGTRGHEQFF
TRBV7-6	TRBD2	-	TRBJ2-1	TGTGCCAGCAGCTTCGTAGCGGGAAGGTACAATGAGCAGTTCTTC	CASSFVAGRYNEQFF